This T cell receptor (beta chain) emerged from a study of blood T cells in healthy people across ages. Study-level results: Comparison with aged donors showed that long-lived donors had more naive CD4+ cells and higher diversity.

The CDR3 length is 13 residues. With V trimmed by 10 bases and J by 7 bases, 10 bases remained unmatched. Germline CDR1 is SEHNR and CDR2 is FQNEAQ (reference sequence). This clonotype was picked up a small number of times. Its matching antigen is unknown. Isolation of PBMCs gave at least 6.5 million cells per sample. A sample-barcoded 5' primer and a J-beta primer mix were used in a second PCR of roughly 6 to 12 cycles. The authors tagged each cDNA molecule using a template-switch adaptor with 12 random nucleotides. TCRdb re-called the 5' RACE reads with MiXCR, one entry per CDR3 protein. This table has about 1,000,000 distinct CDR3 sequences, 40% to 45% appearing once.

The rearrangement uses TRBV7-9 and TRBJ1-2; 9 bases are a match to TRBD1. The sample consisted of blood. The source is a woman aged 60-75 years in good health. The CDR3 spells CANSPGTGSGYTF. Written as DNA, the CDR3 is TGTGCCAACAGTCCCGGGACAGGGTCTGGCTACACCTTC.